The 8 T cell receptor beta chains in this list originate from one sample, sequenced in a study of CD8+CD57+ T cells in acquired aplastic anemia (dated by TCRdb to the late 2010s). The sequencing machine was an Illumina HiSeq 2000. TCR beta VDJ combination and CDR3 sequence profiling used genomic DNA as the template. TCRdb trimmed the raw reads at Q25, called clones with MiXCR and kept productive beta chains. Entries that share a CDR3 protein sequence are merged under the most common genes and DNA. The sample includes roughly 420,000 distinct CDR3 sequences, with about two thirds observed a single time. The ten largest clonotypes hold 4% of the sample. Sample: sorted CD4+, CD8+, or CD8+CD57+ T cells (not recorded which) from PBMCs. These receptors were collected from a human donor in good health, serving as a control.

As DNA, the CDR3 is TGCAGTGCCGATAGTGGGCGGGGACGAACAGATACGCAGTATTTT. Translated, it gives CSADSGRGRTDTQYF. The J gene is TRBJ2-3, the V gene TRBV20-1; D might be TRBD2 (6 bases). Germline CDR1 reads DFQATT; CDR2 reads SNEGSKA (reference sequence). The length of the CDR3 is 15 residues. Trimming removed 6 bases at V and 3 bases at J, with 19 bases between.

This sequence joins TRBV7-9 and TRBJ1-2; D might be TRBD1 (6 bases). Germline V gene lookup returns CDR1 SEHNR and CDR2 FQNEAQ (reference sequence). Trimming cost V 6 bases and J 5 bases, with 28 bases left between them. CDR3 length: 18 amino acids. The CDR3 DNA sequence: TGTGCCAGCAGTCGTATTGGGGGGGCGCGTGATACGCAGTATGGCTACACCTTC. Amino acid sequence: CASSRIGGARDTQYGYTF. The full variable domain, its missing parts supplied by reference TRBV7-9 and TRBJ1-2, is DTGVSQNPRHKITKRGQNVTFRCDPISEHNRLYWYRQTLGQGPEFLTYFQNEAQLEKSRLLSDRFSAERPKGSFSTLEIQRTEQGDSAMYLCASSRIGGARDTQYGYTFGSGTRLTVV.

The CDR3 DNA reads TGTGCCAGTAGCGCGGAGAGGGGCCGCTCTGGAAACACCATATATTTT. It translates to CASSAERGRSGNTIYF. The genes are TRBV19 and TRBJ1-3; TRBD1 is a possible D gene (5 bases). V was shortened by 6 bases and J by 0 bases, with 15 bases between the two germline ends. This CDR3 contains 16 residues. Looked up from germline, CDR1 is LNHDA and CDR2 is SQIVND (reference sequence).

The chain recombines TRBV20-1 with TRBJ2-5; possibly TRBD2 for D (5 bases). The CDR3 length is 12 residues. Deletions cut 7 bases from V and 1 base from J, with 10 bases between. Germline V gene sequence: CDR1 DFQATT, CDR2 SNEGSKA (reference sequence). The CDR3 DNA follows: TGCAGTGTGGTCGGGGTCCAAGAGACCCAGTACTTC. Translated, it gives CSVVGVQETQYF.

CDR3 residues: CASSVEGQGRSTEAFF. The CDR3 bases are TGTGCCAGCAGCGTAGAGGGACAGGGGCGAAGCACTGAAGCTTTCTTT. V usage is TRBV9 and J usage is TRBJ1-1, with TRBD1 matching over 10 bases. J gave up 4 bases and V 0 bases, and 6 bases lay outside the gene matches. This CDR3 is 16 amino acids long. Germline-derived CDR1 and CDR2 are SGDLS and YYNGEE.

Comments on this clonotype: Its ends do not fully match the called genes, so a read error is possible. V is TRBV5-1 and J is TRBJ2-7, with 7 nucleotides matching TRBD1. Germline V gives CDR1 SGHRS, CDR2 YFSETQ. The CDR3 runs 14 residues. The CDR3 coding sequence is TGTGCCAGCAGCCAACACAGACAGGGCACCGAGCAGTACTTC. It specifies CASSQHRQGTEQYF.

The rearrangement joins TRBV6-1 to TRBJ1-1; 12 bases are a match to TRBD1. The V gene's germline CDR1 is MNHNS and CDR2 SASEGT. V was clipped by 7 bases and J by 1 base; unmatched bases: 10. The CDR3 sequence is 17 residues long. CDR3 bases: TGTGCCAGCACTTCCGGGACAGGGGGCATCGGGAACACTGAAGCTTTCTTT. This encodes CASTSGTGGIGNTEAFF.

The gene calls are TRBV7-9 and TRBJ1-2; maybe TRBD1 (6 bases). The CDR3 contains 16 residues. V was cut by 4 bases and J by 3 bases, with 18 bases left in between. Per germline, CDR1 SEHNR and CDR2 FQNEAQ (reference sequence). The CDR3 region is CASSSTRTASHYGYTF. In nucleotides, the CDR3 is TGTGCCAGCAGCTCAACACGGACAGCCTCACACTATGGCTACACCTTC. The variable domain in full, with the rest retrieved from reference TRBV7-9 and TRBJ1-2, is DTGVSQNPRHKITKRGQNVTFRCDPISEHNRLYWYRQTLGQGPEFLTYFQNEAQLEKSRLLSDRFSAERPKGSFSTLEIQRTEQGDSAMYLCASSSTRTASHYGYTFGSGTRLTVV.